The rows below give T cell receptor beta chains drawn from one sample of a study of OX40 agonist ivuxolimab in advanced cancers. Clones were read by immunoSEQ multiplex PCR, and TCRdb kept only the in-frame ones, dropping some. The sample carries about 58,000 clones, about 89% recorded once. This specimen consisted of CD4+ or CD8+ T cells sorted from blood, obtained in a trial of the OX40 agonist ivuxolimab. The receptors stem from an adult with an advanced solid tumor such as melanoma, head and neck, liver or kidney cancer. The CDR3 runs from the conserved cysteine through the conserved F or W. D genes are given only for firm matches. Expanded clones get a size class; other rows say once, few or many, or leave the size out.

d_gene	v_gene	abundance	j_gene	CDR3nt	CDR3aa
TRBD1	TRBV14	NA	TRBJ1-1	TGTGCCAGCAGCCTGGGACAGGGGTATGCCACTGAAGCTTTCTTT	CASSLGQGYATEAFF
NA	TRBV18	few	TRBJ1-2	TGTGCCAGCTCCCTGGGGGAGTCGGGGAACGGCTACACCTTC	CASSLGESGNGYTF
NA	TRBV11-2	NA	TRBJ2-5	TGTGCCAGCAGCACCCGCCCGGGGGGCTCGATGGAAGAGACCCAGTACTTC	CASSTRPGGSMEETQYF
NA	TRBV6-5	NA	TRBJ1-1	TGTGCCAGCAGTTTAAGGGGATGGGACACTGAAGCTTTCTTT	CASSLRGWDTEAFF
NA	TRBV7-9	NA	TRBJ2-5	TGTGCCAGCAGCTTAGAGAGGGGAGACCAAGAGACCCAGTACTTC	CASSLERGDQETQYF
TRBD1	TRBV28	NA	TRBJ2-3	TGTGCCAGCAGTTTCTCTCCCGGGACAGGGACAGATACGCAGTATTTT	CASSFSPGTGTDTQYF
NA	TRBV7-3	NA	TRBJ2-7	TGTGCCAGCAGTTCCACCCCCGGGTCCTACGAGCAGTACTTC	CASSSTPGSYEQYF
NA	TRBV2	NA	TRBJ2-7	TGTGCCAGCAGTGAAAGCCCCTTTTTTACCTACGAGCAGTACTTC	CASSESPFFTYEQYF
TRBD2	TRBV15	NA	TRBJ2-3	TGTGCCACCAGCTCCCGGGGGGGTAGCACAGATACGCAGTATTTT	CATSSRGGSTDTQYF
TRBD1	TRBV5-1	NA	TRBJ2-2	TGCGCCAGCAGCTATGGACAGGGGGCTAACACCGGGGAGCTGTTTTTT	CASSYGQGANTGELFF
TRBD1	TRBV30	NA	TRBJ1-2	TGTGCCTGGAGTGTTAATACAGGGGGCACCTATGGCTACACCTTC	CAWSVNTGGTYGYTF
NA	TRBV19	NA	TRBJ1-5	TGTGCCAGTAGTATAGCCAGGGGCGGCAATCAGCCCCAGCATTTT	CASSIARGGNQPQHF
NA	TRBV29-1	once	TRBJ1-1	TGCAGCGTTGAAATCGCGGGGCATGGTGAAGCTTTCTTT	CSVEIAGHGEAFF
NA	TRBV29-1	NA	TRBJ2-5	TGCAGCGGGGGACCGAACCCCGGGACCCAGTACTTC	CSGGPNPGTQYF
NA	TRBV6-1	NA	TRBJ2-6	TGTGCCAGCAGTGACAGGTACTCTGGGGCCAACGTCCTGACTTTC	CASSDRYSGANVLTF
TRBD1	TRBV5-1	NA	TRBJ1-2	TGCGCCAGCAGCACGGGACAGGGGGCGGATGGCTACACCTTC	CASSTGQGADGYTF
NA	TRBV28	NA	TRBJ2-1	TGTGCCAGCAGTCCTACCCCCGGGACGGCTCGAAGCTCCTACAATGAGCAGTTCTTC	CASSPTPGTARSSYNEQFF
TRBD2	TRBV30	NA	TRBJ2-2	TGTGCCTGGATGGGACTAGCGGGGGGCCCCACGTTGAACACCGGGGAGCTGTTTTTT	CAWMGLAGGPTLNTGELFF
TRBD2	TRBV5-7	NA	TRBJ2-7	TGTGCCAGCAGCCCACTCGGGGGGGGGACCTACGAGCAGTACTTC	CASSPLGGGTYEQYF
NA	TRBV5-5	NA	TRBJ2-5	TGTGCCAGCAGCTTTGTTGTATATGGAGAGACCCAGTACTTC	CASSFVVYGETQYF
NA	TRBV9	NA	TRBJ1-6	TGTGCCAGCAGCGTAACAGTACAGACACCCCTCCACTTT	CASSVTVQTPLHF
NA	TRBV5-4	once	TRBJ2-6	TGTGCCAGCAGCTTGGAGTTAGCTGGCTCTGGGGCCAACGTCCTGACTTTC	CASSLELAGSGANVLTF
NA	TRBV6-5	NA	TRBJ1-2	TGTGCCAGCAGTTACGACGCGGGCCCATATGGCTACACCTTC	CASSYDAGPYGYTF
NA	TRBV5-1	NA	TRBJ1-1	TGCGCCAGCAGCTTTATCGAGAACACTGAAGCTTTCTTT	CASSFIENTEAFF
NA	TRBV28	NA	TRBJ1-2	TGTGCCAGCAGTCTGGTAGACTATGGCTACACCTTC	CASSLVDYGYTF
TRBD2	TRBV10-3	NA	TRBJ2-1	TGTGCCATCAGTGAGTCGGGTAGCGGGAGGGTTAATGAGCAGTTCTTC	CAISESGSGRVNEQFF
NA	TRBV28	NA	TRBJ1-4	TGTGCCAGCGGGCTAACAGGGTCTATACAAAAACTGTTTTTT	CASGLTGSIQKLFF
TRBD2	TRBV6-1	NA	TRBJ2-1	TGTGCCAGCAGTGAACTAGCGGGGGGCAGGGAGCAGTTCTTC	CASSELAGGREQFF
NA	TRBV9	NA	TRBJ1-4	TGTGCCAGCAGCGTAGCCCTGGCGGGTGAAAAACTGTTTTTT	CASSVALAGEKLFF
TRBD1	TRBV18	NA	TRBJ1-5	TGTGCCAGCTCACCAGGGACAGGGCCGGGTCAGCCCCAGCATTTT	CASSPGTGPGQPQHF
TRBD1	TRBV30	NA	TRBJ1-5	TGTGCCTGGAGTCGGACAGGGGGCCAGCCCCAGCATTTT	CAWSRTGGQPQHF
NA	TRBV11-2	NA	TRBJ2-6	TGTGCCAGCAACCGACTCTTCTCTGGGGCCAACGTCCTGACTTTC	CASNRLFSGANVLTF
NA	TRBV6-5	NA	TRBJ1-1	TGTGCCAGCAGCCAAGGGGGGGGGACGAACACTGAAGCTTTCTTT	CASSQGGGTNTEAFF
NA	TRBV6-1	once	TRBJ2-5	TGTGCCAGCAGTGAATCCGGGACAATGGGGGAGACCCAGTACTTC	CASSESGTMGETQYF
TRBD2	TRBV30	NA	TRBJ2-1	TGTGCCTGGACGGCTAGCGGAGGAAATGAGCAGTTCTTC	CAWTASGGNEQFF
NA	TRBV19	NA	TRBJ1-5	TGTGCCAGTAGGACGTCGCCTCTTTATAGCAATCAGCCCCAGCATTTT	CASRTSPLYSNQPQHF
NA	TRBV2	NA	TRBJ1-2	TGTGCCAGCAGTGAAACGACCAACAACGGAGGCTACACCTTC	CASSETTNNGGYTF
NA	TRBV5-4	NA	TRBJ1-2	TGTGCCAGCAGCTGGTGGGGCGTGGGGAACTATGGCTACACCTTC	CASSWWGVGNYGYTF
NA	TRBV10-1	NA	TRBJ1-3	TGCGCCAGCAGTGGTACCTCTGGAAACACCATATATTTT	CASSGTSGNTIYF